What follows are 27 T cell receptor beta chains derived from one specimen sequenced in a study of blood T cell repertoires in COVID-19. TCRdb's copy holds only in-frame clones and misses some; the assay was immunoSEQ multiplex PCR. The data contain 260,000 or so clones, less than 85% of them seen just once; the ten biggest clones take up 2.5%. The sample consisted of PBMCs or T cells enriched from blood (not recorded which). The source is a woman between 45 and 60 years old who had recovered from COVID-19.

The J gene is TRBJ1-3, the V gene TRBV4-3; D uncertain. CDR1 LGHNA and CDR2 YSLEER come from the germline V gene. V lost 0 bases and J lost 0, with 9 bases in between. This CDR3 is built from 16 residues. CDR3 loop: CASSQDETSSGNTIYF. CDR3 sequence (DNA): TGCGCCAGCAGCCAAGATGAAACGAGCTCTGGAAACACCATATATTTT.

This sequence joins TRBV7-9 and TRBJ2-4, with TRBD2 matching 7 bases. This CDR3 has 15 amino acids. V lost 2 bases, J lost 2 bases, and 3 bases stayed unmatched. Germline V CDR1 and CDR2: SEHNR, FQNEAQ (reference sequence). The CDR3 here is CASSLSGGPKNIQYF. The CDR3 DNA sequence: TGTGCCAGCAGCTTATCGGGGGGACCCAAAAACATTCAGTACTTC.

The genes are TRBV29-1 and TRBJ2-6; D not resolved. The CDR3 has 14 amino acids. The ends were cut back, 6 bases at V and 0 bases at J, with 9 bases in the middle. Germline lookup yields CDR1 SQVTM and CDR2 ANQGSEA. This chain's CDR3 is CSVDTVSGANVLTF. The CDR3 coding sequence is TGCAGCGTGGATACAGTCTCTGGGGCCAACGTCCTGACTTTC.

The chain combines TRBV3-1 (or the pseudogene TRBV3-2) with TRBJ2-7; the D gene is possibly TRBD2 (5 bases). CDR3 size: 13 residues. CDR1 and CDR2 from the germline V gene are LGHDT and YNNKEL (reference sequence). The V end lost 4 bases, the J end lost 1 base, and 8 bases lay between the germline ends. CDR3 protein: CASSPSGSYEQYF. CDR3 nucleotide sequence: TGTGCCAGCAGCCCGAGCGGTTCCTACGAGCAGTACTTC.

The chain links TRBV6-2 or TRBV6-3 to TRBJ2-7; D might be TRBD2 (6 bases). CDR1 and CDR2 (germline): MNHEY, SVGEGT. The CDR3 contains 13 residues. Trimming removed 4 bases at V and 7 bases at J, with 14 bases between. CDR3 sequence: CASSFVREREQYF. CDR3 DNA sequence: TGTGCCAGCAGTTTCGTGCGGGAACGGGAGCAGTACTTC.

The chain combines TRBV2 with TRBJ1-2; a possible D gene is TRBD1 (5 bases). From germline, CDR1 is SNHLY and CDR2 FYNNEI. The CDR3 loop spans 13 amino acids. Trimming removed 3 bases from V and 2 bases from J, with 7 bases in between. The chain's CDR3 is CASSDQGNYGYTF. The CDR3 nucleotides read TGTGCCAGCAGTGATCAGGGAAACTATGGCTACACCTTC.

The rearrangement joins TRBV2 to TRBJ1-2, with 7 bases aligning to TRBD1. Germline loops: CDR1 SNHLY, CDR2 FYNNEI. The length of the CDR3 is 14 residues. Germline trimming cut 4 bases from V and 2 bases from J; bases unmatched to any gene: 4. Written as DNA, the CDR3 is TGTGCCAGCAGTGGACAGGGCAGAAACTATGGCTACACCTTC. Translating gives CASSGQGRNYGYTF.

The chain carries TRBV27 and TRBJ2-1; 15 bases line up with TRBD2. With 4 bases clipped from V and 9 bases from J, the junction kept 7 bases outside the gene matches. The CDR3 loop spans 16 amino acids. CDR1 and CDR2 (germline): MNHEY, SMNVEV (reference sequence). For the CDR3, the DNA is TGTGCCAGCAGTTCGGGACTAGCGGGGGGTTTTGGTGAGCAGTTCTTC. This codes for CASSSGLAGGFGEQFF.

The chain combines TRBV28 with TRBJ1-2; D is possibly TRBD1 (6 bases). Germline-derived CDR1 and CDR2 are MDHEN and SYDVKM. The CDR3 consists of 14 residues. V gave up 4 bases and J gave up 1 base, with 10 bases separating them. The CDR3 bases are TGTGCCAGCAGTTCCACAGGGATTAACTATGGCTACACCTTC. The encoded protein is CASSSTGINYGYTF.

The CDR3 DNA reads TGTGCCAGCAGCCAAGAGACAGAACCCACCGGGGAGCTGTTTTTT. Translated, it gives CASSQETEPTGELFF. The V and J genes are TRBV3-1 (or the pseudogene TRBV3-2) and TRBJ2-2, with D possibly TRBD1 on 5 matching bases. Germline CDR1 LGHDT, CDR2 YNNKEL (reference sequence). V shed 0 bases and J shed 4 bases, with 9 bases lying between them. This CDR3 has 15 residues.

This clone was counted a single time. The V call is TRBV18, the J call TRBJ1-1, with 8 bases matching TRBD1. V dropped 8 bases and J dropped 0; count of bases not matched to a gene: 2. The CDR3 has 13 amino acids. Germline values: CDR1 KGHSH, CDR2 LQKENI. The CDR3 region is CASRTGMNTEAFF. The CDR3 region has the DNA TGTGCCAGCCGGACAGGGATGAACACTGAAGCTTTCTTT.

The gene calls are TRBV3-1 (or the pseudogene TRBV3-2) and TRBJ2-1, with unresolved D. V was shortened by 1 base and J by 10 bases, with 11 bases between the two germline ends. This CDR3 has 13 residues. Germline values: CDR1 LGHDT, CDR2 YNNKEL (reference sequence). CDR3 in DNA: TGTGCCAGCAGCCAAGGTCGCCCCCGGGAGCAGTTCTTC. Protein sequence: CASSQGRPREQFF.

The chain employs TRBV7-6 and TRBJ2-7; D ambiguous. Germline V gene data show CDR1 as SGHVS and CDR2 as FNYEAQ. The CDR3 is 15 residues long. Deletions cut 0 bases from V and 0 bases from J, with 9 bases between. The CDR3 coding sequence is TGTGCCAGCAGCTTAGCGGAAGAGGCCTCCTACGAGCAGTACTTC. It codes for CASSLAEEASYEQYF.

V usage is TRBV2 and J usage is TRBJ2-5, with a weak D call TRBD2 (6 bases). The V gene lost 7 bases and the J gene lost 5 bases, with 8 bases spanning the gap. The germline V gene has CDR1 SNHLY and CDR2 FYNNEI. The CDR3 is made up of 11 amino acids. The CDR3 loop is CASKRGETQYF. The CDR3 DNA sequence: TGTGCCAGCAAACGGGGGGAGACCCAGTACTTC.

The V gene is TRBV5-1, the J gene TRBJ1-4; a possible D gene is TRBD1 (5 bases). The CDR3 runs 13 residues. The germline CDR1 and CDR2 sequences are SGHRS and YFSETQ. Trimming stripped 6 bases from V and 8 bases from J, with 14 bases between. CDR3 loop: CASKDQGQEKLFF. The CDR3 coding sequence is TGCGCCAGCAAGGATCAGGGCCAAGAAAAACTGTTTTTT. Drawing the rest from reference TRBV5-1 and TRBJ1-4, the complete variable domain is KAGVTQTPRYLIKTRGQQVTLSCSPISGHRSVSWYQQTPGQGLQFLFEYFSETQRNKGNFPGRFSGRQFSNSRSEMNVSTLELGDSALYLCASKDQGQEKLFFGSGTQLSVL.

This chain uses TRBV19 with TRBJ1-5; 9 bases line up with TRBD1. Germline V gives CDR1 LNHDA, CDR2 SQIVND (reference sequence). The CDR3 covers 14 residues. J gave up 2 bases and V 11 bases, and 7 bases lay outside the gene matches. This chain's CDR3 is CAAQGAHGNQPQHF. The CDR3 DNA is TGTGCCGCACAGGGGGCTCATGGCAATCAGCCCCAGCATTTT.

V is TRBV19 and J is TRBJ1-5, with D hard to call. CDR1 and CDR2 (germline): LNHDA, SQIVND (reference sequence). The CDR3 runs 14 residues. The V gene lost 5 bases and the J gene lost 4 bases, with 12 bases spanning the gap. CDR3 coding DNA: TGTGCCAGTAGTTTAACGCGGGAGAATCAGCCCCAGCATTTT. Protein sequence: CASSLTRENQPQHF.

The rearrangement links TRBV11-3 to TRBJ2-7; TRBD2 matches 9 bases. The junction had 5 bases not matched to a gene; V was cut back by 1 base and J by 7 bases. CDR3 length: 14 amino acids. The germline V gene encodes CDR1 SGHNT and CDR2 YENEEA. The chain's CDR3 is CASSLVSGSGEQYF. The CDR3 DNA reads as TGTGCCAGCAGCTTAGTTAGCGGGAGTGGTGAGCAGTACTTC.

J is TRBJ1-5 and V is TRBV19; 12 bases are shared with TRBD1. In germline, CDR1 is LNHDA, CDR2 SQIVND (reference sequence). The CDR3 loop spans 15 amino acids. After removal of 4 bases from V and 7 bases from J, the junction contained 5 bases not matched to a gene. The CDR3, as DNA: TGTGCCAGTAGTAGGGGACAGGGGGCATTCCAGCCCCAGCATTTT. Translation: CASSRGQGAFQPQHF.

The V and J genes are TRBV5-4 and TRBJ1-1, with TRBD1 identical over 7 bases. Germline V lookup: CDR1 SGHNT, CDR2 YYREEE (reference sequence). The trim removed 4 bases at V and 4 bases at J, leaving 10 bases unmatched. The CDR3 extends over 15 amino acids. CDR3 in amino acids: CASSKSGRGVTEAFF. The CDR3 DNA reads TGTGCCAGCAGCAAGTCGGGCAGGGGGGTCACTGAAGCTTTCTTT.

This clone was observed a handful of times. The chain uses TRBV28 and TRBJ1-2; TRBD1 matches 8 bases. The germline CDR1 and CDR2 sequences are MDHEN and SYDVKM. Trimming removed 7 bases from V and 7 bases from J; junction bases left unmatched: 5. CDR3 length: 12 residues. CDR3 sequence reads: CASKKDRVGYTF. Written as DNA, the CDR3 is TGTGCCAGCAAGAAGGACAGGGTTGGCTACACCTTC.

The V call is TRBV5-1, the J call TRBJ2-5; D gene uncertain. The germline gives CDR1 SGHRS, CDR2 YFSETQ. The CDR3 is made up of 15 amino acids. Trimming stripped 0 bases from V and 0 bases from J, with 9 bases between. The CDR3 reads CASSLARNHQETQYF. The CDR3 nucleotides read TGCGCCAGCAGCTTGGCGAGGAATCACCAAGAGACCCAGTACTTC.

This clone was counted only a few times. The rearrangement uses TRBV7-8 and TRBJ1-5, with TRBD1 matching 9 bases. Germline lookup yields CDR1 SGHVS and CDR2 FQNEAQ. This CDR3 has 16 amino acids. V shed 1 base and J 1 base; nucleotides not matched to a gene: 2. In DNA, the CDR3 is TGTGCCAGCAGCTTAGGGGACAGGGTAAGCAATCAGCCCCAGCATTTT. This encodes CASSLGDRVSNQPQHF.

This chain links TRBV2 with TRBJ2-7; 9 bases map to TRBD2. Germline values: CDR1 SNHLY, CDR2 FYNNEI. The CDR3 covers 15 residues. V gave up 5 bases and J gave up 6 bases; unmatched junction bases: 11. CDR3 DNA: TGTGCCAGCAGTAGAAGCGGGGGGCCGACCGGCGAGCAGTACTTC. Translation gives CASSRSGGPTGEQYF.

The chain recombines TRBV4-1 with TRBJ1-2; D is perhaps TRBD1 (5 bases). V was cut by 1 base and J by 4 bases, with 10 bases left in between. CDR3 length: 14 residues. Looked up from germline, CDR1 is MGHRA and CDR2 is YSYEKL. The CDR3 reads CASSQGPGSYGYTF. In DNA, the CDR3 is TGCGCCAGCAGCCAAGGCCCAGGGTCCTATGGCTACACCTTC.

The V and J genes are TRBV28 and TRBJ2-7, with 13 bases matching TRBD2. The CDR3 contains 15 residues. J lost 4 bases, V lost 2 bases, and 2 bases had no gene match. In germline, CDR1 is MDHEN, CDR2 SYDVKM. The CDR3 DNA sequence: TGTGCCAGCAGTTTACCGGGACTAGCGGGGTACGAGCAGTACTTC. Its protein is CASSLPGLAGYEQYF.

The V and J genes are TRBV5-1 and TRBJ2-5, with 9 bases that match TRBD1. The CDR3 contains 16 residues. Trimming removed 3 bases from V and 5 bases from J; junction bases left unmatched: 11. The germline V gene encodes CDR1 SGHRS and CDR2 YFSETQ. The CDR3 spells CASSYDPGQGVETQYF. In nucleotides, the CDR3 is TGCGCCAGCAGCTACGACCCGGGACAGGGTGTGGAGACCCAGTACTTC. Drawing the rest from reference TRBV5-1 and TRBJ2-5, the complete variable domain is KAGVTQTPRYLIKTRGQQVTLSCSPISGHRSVSWYQQTPGQGLQFLFEYFSETQRNKGNFPGRFSGRQFSNSRSEMNVSTLELGDSALYLCASSYDPGQGVETQYFGPGTRLLVL.